Shown below are 24 T cell receptor beta chains from a single sample sequenced in a study of spatial heterogeneity in lung cancer. Time point given: sample taken at primary tumor resection. Without sorting, whole RNA was sequenced from tumor, nontumor lung or frozen PBMC. TCRdb itself ran the 5' RACE reads through MiXCR, one entry per CDR3 protein. The data show over 11,000 distinct CDR3 sequences, over 9.5% seen once. The input for sequencing was PBMCs, taken at surgery. These receptors originate from a male donor with early-stage non-small cell lung cancer.

This clonotype was picked up many times. The chain couples TRBV28 to TRBJ2-1; 11 bases fit TRBD2. Germline V gene sequence: CDR1 MDHEN, CDR2 SYDVKM. V lost 6 bases, J lost 7 bases, and 14 bases stayed unmatched. The CDR3 contains 17 residues. The CDR3 DNA reads as TGTGCCAGCAGCTTTCCCCCGACTAGCGGGAAAAGTAATGAGCAGTTCTTC. It yields the protein CASSFPPTSGKSNEQFF.

This clonotype was seen ten or more times. The CDR3 is CASSSGRTNYGYTF. CDR3 sequence (DNA): TGTGCCAGCAGCTCCGGCCGGACTAACTATGGCTACACCTTC. The V call is TRBV7-2, the J call TRBJ1-2, with D unclear. The CDR3 covers 14 residues. Germline loops: CDR1 SGHTA, CDR2 FQGNSA. V was pared by 4 bases and J by 0 bases, with 9 bases between.

This clonotype was observed at least ten times. The V call is TRBV6-6, the J call TRBJ2-2; a possible D gene is TRBD1 (5 bases). Germline CDR1 is MNHNY and CDR2 is SVGAGI (reference sequence). The CDR3 loop spans 17 amino acids. V was clipped by 7 bases and J by 2 bases, with 20 bases between them. The DNA of the CDR3 is TGTGCCAGCATTGGTTATTGGGGCGGCCCAAACACCGGGGAGCTGTTTTTT. Protein: CASIGYWGGPNTGELFF.

This chain links TRBV24-1 with TRBJ1-4; D may be TRBD1 (5 bases). The V gene lost 3 bases and the J gene lost 8 bases, with 18 bases spanning the gap. The germline gives CDR1 KGHDR, CDR2 SFDVKD. The CDR3 has 16 amino acids. CDR3 in amino acids: CATSDGTGTPREKLFF. The CDR3 region has the DNA TGTGCCACCAGTGATGGGACCGGGACGCCCAGAGAAAAACTGTTTTTT.

This clonotype has at least ten counts. The J gene is TRBJ2-1, the V gene TRBV15; 9 bases fit TRBD2. With V trimmed by 1 base and J by 10 bases, 8 bases remained unmatched. Germline V CDR1 and CDR2: LNHNV, YYDKDF (reference sequence). The CDR3 consists of 15 residues. The CDR3 loop is CATSRVQREAWEQFF. As DNA, the CDR3 is TGTGCCACCAGCAGAGTCCAGCGGGAGGCATGGGAGCAGTTCTTC.

This clonotype was recorded many times. The J gene is TRBJ2-7, the V gene TRBV29-1; 13 nucleotides match TRBD2. Per the germline V gene, CDR1 is SQVTM and CDR2 is ANQGSEA. This CDR3 has 13 residues. The trim removed 6 bases at V and 7 bases at J, leaving 6 bases unmatched. DNA for the CDR3: TGCAGCGTATGGACTAGCGGGAGCCGGGAGCAGTACTTC. Protein product: CSVWTSGSREQYF.

The chain's CDR3 is CSVAPRQGETQYF. The CDR3 DNA sequence: TGCAGCGTTGCACCTAGACAGGGAGAGACCCAGTACTTC. The V call is TRBV29-1, the J call TRBJ2-5, with 7 bases fitting TRBD1. There are 13 residues in the CDR3. Trimming took 4 bases from V and 4 from J; bases not matched to a gene: 6. Per the germline V gene, CDR1 is SQVTM and CDR2 is ANQGSEA.

In this sample, this clonotype turned up many times. The chain uses TRBV28 and TRBJ2-7, with TRBD1 identical over 8 bases. V shed 5 bases, J shed 3 bases, and the junction held 3 bases outside the gene matches. Germline V gene data show CDR1 as MDHEN and CDR2 as SYDVKM. The CDR3 has 13 residues. The CDR3 is CASSGTGRYEQYF. The CDR3 DNA reads as TGTGCCAGCAGTGGGACAGGTCGCTACGAGCAGTACTTC.

This clonotype is classed as medium-sized. V gene TRBV18 combines with J gene TRBJ1-1; D remains ambiguous. CDR3 size: 13 residues. From germline, CDR1 is KGHSH and CDR2 LQKENI. V was cut by 3 bases and J by 3 bases, with 8 bases left in between. CDR3 protein: CASSPLPYTEAFF. CDR3 nucleotides: TGTGCCAGCTCACCTCTACCATACACTGAAGCTTTCTTT.

This clonotype was seen repeatedly, ten times or more. The chain links TRBV25-1 to TRBJ2-7, with a possible D match to TRBD2 (7 bases). CDR1 MGHDK and CDR2 SYGVNS come from the germline V gene. The germline V and J ends were trimmed by 2 bases and 4 bases, with 12 bases remaining between them. This CDR3 is built from 14 residues. CDR3 nucleotide sequence: TGTGCCAGCAGTGAAGCGGGGGCGGGATACGAGCAGTACTTC. It encodes CASSEAGAGYEQYF.

This clonotype was detected many times. The chain combines TRBV9 with TRBJ2-5; possible D gene TRBD1, 6 bases. Looked up from germline, CDR1 is SGDLS and CDR2 is YYNGEE. V was cut by 3 bases and J by 2 bases, with 11 bases left in between. The CDR3 sequence is 14 residues long. This CDR3 reads CASSDRDNQETQYF. CDR3 in DNA: TGTGCCAGCAGCGACCGGGACAATCAAGAGACCCAGTACTTC.

This clonotype showed up many times. The V and J genes are TRBV10-2 and TRBJ1-5, with D uncertain. V was trimmed by 4 bases and J by 6 bases, leaving 13 bases between them. The CDR3 spans 14 residues. Germline V CDR1 and CDR2: WSHSY, SAAADI. The CDR3 bases are TGCGCCAGCAGTGGTCTTTCCGCACTTCAGCCCCAGCATTTT. Translated, it gives CASSGLSALQPQHF.

This clonotype was found many times. This sequence joins TRBV28 and TRBJ1-2, with D hard to call. V lost 4 bases to trimming and J lost 2 bases, with 23 bases between them. CDR3 length equals 18 residues. The germline V gene has CDR1 MDHEN and CDR2 SYDVKM. The CDR3 sequence: CASSSDGAHFLLNYGYTF. CDR3 nucleotides: TGTGCCAGCAGTTCCGACGGCGCGCACTTCCTTCTCAACTATGGCTACACCTTC.

This clonotype is medium-sized by share. The chain uses TRBV7-9 and TRBJ2-7; 9 bases are shared with TRBD2. The CDR3 is made up of 11 amino acids. V was pared by 8 bases and J by 6 bases, with 2 bases of the junction left unmatched. Germline lookup yields CDR1 SEHNR and CDR2 FQNEAQ (reference sequence). The DNA for the CDR3 is TGTGCCAGCGGGACTAGCCGCGAGCAGTACTTC. Its protein is CASGTSREQYF. Full variable domain (remainder filled in from reference TRBV7-9 and TRBJ2-7): DTGVSQNPRHKITKRGQNVTFRCDPISEHNRLYWYRQTLGQGPEFLTYFQNEAQLEKSRLLSDRFSAERPKGSFSTLEIQRTEQGDSAMYLCASGTSREQYFGPGTRLTVT.

This clonotype was seen at least ten times. The chain uses TRBV28 and TRBJ1-2; a weak D match, TRBD1 (5 bases). CDR3 length: 14 residues. Looked up from germline, CDR1 is MDHEN and CDR2 is SYDVKM. V was pared by 6 bases and J by 6 bases, with 17 bases between. CDR3 DNA sequence: TGTGCCAGCAGCCTCATACACGGGACGAATGGCTACACCTTC. It translates to CASSLIHGTNGYTF.

V is TRBV3-1 and J is TRBJ2-1; D unresolved. The CDR3 covers 18 residues. Between the trimmed V and J ends, which lost 0 bases and 2 bases, there was a span of 17 bases. The germline CDR1 and CDR2 sequences are LGHDT and YNNKEL (reference sequence). DNA for the CDR3: TGTGCCAGCAGCCAAGATGCCGGTGGGCTACGTCCCTACAATGAGCAGTTCTTC. The encoded protein is CASSQDAGGLRPYNEQFF.

This rearrangement joins TRBV18 to TRBJ2-7, with 8 positions matching TRBD1. The CDR3 has 13 residues. Germline V gene lookup returns CDR1 KGHSH and CDR2 LQKENI. Trimming removed 3 bases from V and 3 bases from J; junction bases left unmatched: 1. CDR3 in amino acids: CASSPGTGYEQYF. The CDR3 DNA reads TGTGCCAGCTCACCCGGGACAGGCTACGAGCAGTACTTC. The entire variable domain, with the rest obtained from reference TRBV18 and TRBJ2-7, is as follows: NAGVMQNPRHLVRRRGQEARLRCSPMKGHSHVYWYRQLPEEGLKFMVYLQKENIIDESGMPKERFSAEFPKEGPSILRIQQVVRGDSAAYFCASSPGTGYEQYFGPGTRLTVT.

Relative to its sample, this clonotype is medium-sized (0.01 to 0.1%). The chain couples TRBV10-3 to TRBJ2-4, with D perhaps TRBD2 (6 bases). Per germline, CDR1 ENHRY and CDR2 SYGVKD. The V end lost 3 bases, the J end lost 8 bases, and 11 bases lay between the germline ends. The CDR3 extends over 13 amino acids. CDR3 protein: CAISDGGEDIQYF. As DNA, the CDR3 is TGTGCCATCAGTGACGGAGGGGAGGACATTCAGTACTTC.

This clonotype came up many times. The chain links TRBV29-1 to TRBJ2-1; TRBD1 might be the D (6 bases). The V and J ends lost 2 bases and 4 bases respectively, with 12 bases between them. The germline V gene encodes CDR1 SQVTM and CDR2 ANQGSEA. There are 14 residues in the CDR3. In DNA form, the CDR3 reads TGCAGCGTTGAATCCAGGGGCCGGTACAATGAGCAGTTCTTC. Its protein product is CSVESRGRYNEQFF.

This clonotype showed up many times. This sequence joins TRBV5-4 and TRBJ1-2; D is ambiguous. Germline V gives CDR1 SGHNT, CDR2 YYREEE (reference sequence). Deletions cut 0 bases from V and 5 bases from J, with 8 bases between. The length of the CDR3 is 13 residues. In DNA form, the CDR3 reads TGTGCCAGCAGCTTGGACAGAGGATATGGCTACACCTTC. Its translation: CASSLDRGYGYTF.

This chain joins TRBV28 and TRBJ2-3; 10 bases fit TRBD1. The germline V gene encodes CDR1 MDHEN and CDR2 SYDVKM. The trim removed 6 bases at V and 5 bases at J, leaving 8 bases unmatched. The CDR3 is 15 amino acids. CDR3 residues: CASRTGTGVLDTQYF. The DNA for the CDR3 is TGTGCCAGCAGGACCGGGACAGGGGTCTTAGATACGCAGTATTTT.

This clonotype came up many times. V is TRBV9 and J is TRBJ1-3; the D is unclear. V lost 4 bases and J 8 bases, leaving 19 bases between the germline ends. CDR3 length: 15 amino acids. The germline V gene encodes CDR1 SGDLS and CDR2 YYNGEE. DNA of the CDR3: TGTGCCAGCAGCCTCGATCCGGAGGGAGTGGACACCATATATTTT. Its translation: CASSLDPEGVDTIYF. The whole variable domain, filled in from reference TRBV9 and TRBJ1-3, reads DSGVTQTPKHLITATGQRVTLRCSPRSGDLSVYWYQQSLDQGLQFLIQYYNGEERAKGNILERFSAQQFPDLHSELNLSSLELGDSALYFCASSLDPEGVDTIYFGEGSWLTVV.

This clonotype is termed medium-sized. The chain employs TRBV12-3 or TRBV12-4 and TRBJ2-5; 9 bases match TRBD2. V shed 3 bases, J shed 4 bases, and the junction held 15 bases outside the gene matches. The CDR3 spans 18 residues. CDR3 residues: CASSLAGGPVGSRETQYF. The DNA for the CDR3 is TGTGCCAGCAGTTTGGCGGGAGGGCCTGTCGGTTCGAGAGAGACCCAGTACTTC.

Many counts were recorded for this clonotype. V gene TRBV6-5 combines with J gene TRBJ2-1, with 7 bases lining up with TRBD1. V lost 4 bases and J lost 8; bases outside the gene matches: 11. The CDR3 consists of 15 residues. Germline assignment: CDR1 MNHEY and CDR2 SVGAGI. CDR3 amino acids: CASSFQRKGADEQFF. CDR3 sequence (DNA): TGTGCCAGCAGTTTCCAACGAAAGGGGGCCGATGAGCAGTTCTTC.